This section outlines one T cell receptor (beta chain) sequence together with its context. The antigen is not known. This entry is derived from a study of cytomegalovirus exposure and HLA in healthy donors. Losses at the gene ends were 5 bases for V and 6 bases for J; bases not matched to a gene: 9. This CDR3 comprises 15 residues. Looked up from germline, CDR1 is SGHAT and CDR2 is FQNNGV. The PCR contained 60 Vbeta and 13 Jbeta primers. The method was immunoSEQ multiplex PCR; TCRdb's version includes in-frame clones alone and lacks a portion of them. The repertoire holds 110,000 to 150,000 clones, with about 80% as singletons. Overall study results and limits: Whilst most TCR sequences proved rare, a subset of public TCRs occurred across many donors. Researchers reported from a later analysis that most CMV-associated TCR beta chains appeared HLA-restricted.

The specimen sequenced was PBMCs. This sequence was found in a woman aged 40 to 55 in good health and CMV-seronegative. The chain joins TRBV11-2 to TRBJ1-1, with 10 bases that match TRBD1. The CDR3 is CASSLSTGGVSEAFF. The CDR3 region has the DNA TGTGCCAGCAGCCTCTCGACAGGGGGCGTCTCTGAAGCTTTCTTT. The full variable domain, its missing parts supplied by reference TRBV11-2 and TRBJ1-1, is EAGVAQSPRYKIIEKRQSVAFWCNPISGHATLYWYQQILGQGPKLLIQFQNNGVVDDSQLPKDRFSAERLKGVDSTLKIQPAKLEDSAVYLCASSLSTGGVSEAFFGQGTRLTVV.